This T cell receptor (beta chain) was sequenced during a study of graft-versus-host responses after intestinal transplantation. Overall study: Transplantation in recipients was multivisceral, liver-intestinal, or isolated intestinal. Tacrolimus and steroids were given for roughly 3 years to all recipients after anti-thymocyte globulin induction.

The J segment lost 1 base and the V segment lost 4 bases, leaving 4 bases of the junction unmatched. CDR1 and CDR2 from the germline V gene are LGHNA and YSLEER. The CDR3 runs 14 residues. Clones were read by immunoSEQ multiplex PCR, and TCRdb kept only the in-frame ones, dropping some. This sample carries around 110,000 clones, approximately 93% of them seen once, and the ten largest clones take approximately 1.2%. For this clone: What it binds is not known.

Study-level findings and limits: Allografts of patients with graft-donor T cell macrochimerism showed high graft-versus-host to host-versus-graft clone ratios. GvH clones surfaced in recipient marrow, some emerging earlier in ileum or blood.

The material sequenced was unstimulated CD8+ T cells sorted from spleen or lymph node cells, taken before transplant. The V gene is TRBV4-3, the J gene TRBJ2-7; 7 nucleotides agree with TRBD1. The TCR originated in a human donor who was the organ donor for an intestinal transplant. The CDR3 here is CASSPGRGSYEQYF. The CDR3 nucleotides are TGCGCCAGCAGCCCCGGCAGGGGGTCCTACGAGCAGTACTTC.